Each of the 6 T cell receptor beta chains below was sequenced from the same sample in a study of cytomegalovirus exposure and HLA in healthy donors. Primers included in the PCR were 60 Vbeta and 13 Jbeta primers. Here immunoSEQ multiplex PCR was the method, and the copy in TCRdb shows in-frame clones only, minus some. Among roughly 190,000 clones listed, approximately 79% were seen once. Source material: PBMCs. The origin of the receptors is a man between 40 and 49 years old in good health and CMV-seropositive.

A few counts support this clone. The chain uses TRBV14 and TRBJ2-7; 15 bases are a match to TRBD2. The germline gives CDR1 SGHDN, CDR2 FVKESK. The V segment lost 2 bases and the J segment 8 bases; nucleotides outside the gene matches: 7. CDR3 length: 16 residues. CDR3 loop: CASSQSPGLAGGKQYF. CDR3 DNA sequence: TGTGCCAGCAGCCAAAGCCCGGGACTAGCGGGGGGTAAGCAGTACTTC.

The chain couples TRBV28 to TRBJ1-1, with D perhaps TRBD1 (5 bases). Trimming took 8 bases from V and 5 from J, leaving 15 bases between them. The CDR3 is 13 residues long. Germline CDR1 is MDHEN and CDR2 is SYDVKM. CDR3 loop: CASRKWGDTEAFF. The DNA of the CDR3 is TGTGCCAGCCGGAAATGGGGGGATACTGAAGCTTTCTTT.

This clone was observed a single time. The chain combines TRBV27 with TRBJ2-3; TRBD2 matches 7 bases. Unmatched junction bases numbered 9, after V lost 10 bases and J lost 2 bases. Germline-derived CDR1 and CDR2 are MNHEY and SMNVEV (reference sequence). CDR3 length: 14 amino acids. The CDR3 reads CATRRAGSTDTQYF. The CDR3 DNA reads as TGTGCCACGCGACGAGCGGGGTCCACAGATACGCAGTATTTT.

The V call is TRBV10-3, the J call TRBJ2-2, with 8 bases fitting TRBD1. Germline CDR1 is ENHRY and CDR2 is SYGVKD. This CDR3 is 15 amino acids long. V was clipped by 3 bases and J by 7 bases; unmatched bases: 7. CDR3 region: CAISDNGQGNGELFF. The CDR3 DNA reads TGTGCCATCAGTGATAATGGACAGGGTAACGGGGAGCTGTTTTTT.

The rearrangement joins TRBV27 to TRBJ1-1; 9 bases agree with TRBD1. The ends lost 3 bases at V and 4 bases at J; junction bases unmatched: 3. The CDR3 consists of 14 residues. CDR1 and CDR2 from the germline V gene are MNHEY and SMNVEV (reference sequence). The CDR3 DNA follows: TGTGCCAGCAGTTTTACAGGGGGCGGCACTGAAGCTTTCTTT. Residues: CASSFTGGGTEAFF.

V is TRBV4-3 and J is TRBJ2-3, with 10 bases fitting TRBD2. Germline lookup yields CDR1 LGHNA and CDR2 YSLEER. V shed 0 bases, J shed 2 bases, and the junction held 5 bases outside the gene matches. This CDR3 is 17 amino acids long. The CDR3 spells CASSQETSGDSTDTQYF. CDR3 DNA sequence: TGCGCCAGCAGCCAAGAAACTAGCGGGGATTCCACAGATACGCAGTATTTT.